The sequence of this TCR beta chain was determined in a study of early T cells in non-severe SARS-CoV-2 infection. Study as a whole: Sequencing input comprised bulk RNA from unsorted whole blood; chain pairing was not available.

The protocol attached unique molecular identifiers to individual cDNA molecules. One entry per CDR3 protein results from TCRdb running MiXCR on the 5' RACE reads. The sample includes approximately 79,000 distinct CDR3 sequences, about 12% of them seen just once. The sequenced sample consisted of whole blood. This TCR was sampled from an adult who was a healthcare worker with PCR-confirmed SARS-CoV-2 infection or an uninfected control (not recorded which).

CDR3 sequence: CASSLGVGGLYGYTF. The CDR3 coding sequence is TGCGCCAGCAGCTTGGGGGTAGGAGGGCTCTATGGCTACACCTTC. The chain has TRBV5-1 and TRBJ1-2, with D hard to call. Trimming took off 0 bases at V and 4 bases at J, with 13 bases between the two ends. Germline CDR1 is SGHRS and CDR2 is YFSETQ. The CDR3 runs to 15 residues.